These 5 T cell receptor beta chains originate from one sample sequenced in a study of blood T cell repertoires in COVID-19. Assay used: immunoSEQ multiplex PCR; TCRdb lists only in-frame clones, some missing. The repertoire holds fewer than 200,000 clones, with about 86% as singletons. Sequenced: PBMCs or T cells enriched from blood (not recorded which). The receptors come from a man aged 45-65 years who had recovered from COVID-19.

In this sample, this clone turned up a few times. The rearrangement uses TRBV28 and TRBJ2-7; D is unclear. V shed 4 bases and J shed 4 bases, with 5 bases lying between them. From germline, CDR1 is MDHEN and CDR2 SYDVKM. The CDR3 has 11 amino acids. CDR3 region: CASSSEYEQYF. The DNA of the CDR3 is TGTGCCAGCAGTTCAGAATACGAGCAGTACTTC.

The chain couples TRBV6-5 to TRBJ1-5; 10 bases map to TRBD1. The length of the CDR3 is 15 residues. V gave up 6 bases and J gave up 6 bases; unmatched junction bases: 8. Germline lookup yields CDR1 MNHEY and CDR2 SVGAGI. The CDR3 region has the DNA TGTGCCAGCAGCCAGACAGGGGGCGGCGGTCAGCCCCAGCATTTT. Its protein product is CASSQTGGGGQPQHF.

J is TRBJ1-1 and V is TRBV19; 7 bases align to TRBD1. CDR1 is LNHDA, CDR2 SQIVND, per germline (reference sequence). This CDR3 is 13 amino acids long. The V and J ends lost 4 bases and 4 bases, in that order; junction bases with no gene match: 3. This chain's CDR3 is CASSRDRATEAFF. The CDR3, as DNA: TGTGCCAGTAGTAGGGACAGAGCCACTGAAGCTTTCTTT.

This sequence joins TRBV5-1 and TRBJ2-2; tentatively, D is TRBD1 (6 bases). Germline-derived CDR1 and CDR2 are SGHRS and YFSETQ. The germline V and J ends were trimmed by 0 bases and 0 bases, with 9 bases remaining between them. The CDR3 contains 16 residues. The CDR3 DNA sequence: TGCGCCAGCAGCTTGGCGGCAGGGGCGAACACCGGGGAGCTGTTTTTT. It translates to CASSLAAGANTGELFF.

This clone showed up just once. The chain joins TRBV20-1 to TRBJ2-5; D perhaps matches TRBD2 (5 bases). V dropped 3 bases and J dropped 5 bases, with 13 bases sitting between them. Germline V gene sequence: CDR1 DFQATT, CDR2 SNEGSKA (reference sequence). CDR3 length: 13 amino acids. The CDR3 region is CSASLGVWETQYF. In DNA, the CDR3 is TGCAGTGCTAGTCTGGGAGTTTGGGAGACCCAGTACTTC.